This T cell receptor (beta chain) was observed in a study of patients and donors after allogeneic stem cell transplantation. TCRdb reanalysed the RT-PCR reads using MiXCR and keeps one entry per CDR3 protein. The sample comprises under 170,000 distinct CDR3 sequences, approximately 35% of which are singletons, and roughly 52% rests with the top ten. Trimming stripped 2 bases from V and 5 bases from J, with 18 bases between. CDR1 and CDR2 from the germline V gene are MNHNY and SVGAGI (reference sequence). This CDR3 region has 16 residues. Sequenced: blood, either unsorted or a sorted T cell fraction (not recorded which). The genes are TRBV6-6 and TRBJ1-2; no clear D gene. The sequence came from a human donor who was either an allogeneic HSCT recipient or a stem cell or donor lymphocyte infusion donor (not recorded which). It is not recorded whose cells these are; they may come from a transplant donor. The CDR3, as DNA: TGTGCCAGCAGTTACGCGACATCTACGAGGCTGTATGGCTACACCTTC. Translating it yields CASSYATSTRLYGYTF.